This TCR beta chain was profiled in a study of regulatory T cells in long-lasting Graves disease. V was pared by 7 bases and J by 5 bases, with 17 bases between. The CDR3 covers 15 residues. The germline V gene encodes CDR1 MDHEN and CDR2 SYDVKM. To make TCR beta libraries, researchers used iRepertoire HTBI primers and Arm-PCR of CDR3 regions. As originally analysed: Samples jointly harbored 60 to 65 TRBV and 14 to 15 TRBJ segments. TCRdb independently ran MiXCR on the multiplex PCR reads; one entry per CDR3 protein. The authors' filters were not applied to this entry. The sample has hundreds of thousands of distinct CDR3 sequences, approximately 12% seen once. General study points: Sampling was limited to peripheral blood rather than thyroid tissue. Less diverse TCR repertoires were seen in persistent Graves' patients than in newly diagnosed ones.

This clonotype came up many times. Its antigen is not known. As for time point: newly diagnosed GD, antithyroid drugs for less than 3 months. Making the TCR library involved RNA that had been extracted from PBMCs. These data were likewise used in another study, on T cells in Graves' hyperthyroidism and ophthalmopathy.

Sequenced material: peripheral blood mononuclear cells (PBMCs), taken at new diagnosis, from a patient treated with antithyroid drugs. The sequence derives from a woman in her thirties with Graves disease. The chain joins TRBV28 to TRBJ2-2; TRBD1 might be the D (5 bases). The chain's CDR3 is CASTSLGRTTGELFF. The CDR3 nucleotides read TGTGCCAGCACCTCCCTTGGACGGACAACCGGGGAGCTGTTTTTT.